Below are 5 T cell receptor beta chains sequenced from a single sample in a study of blood T cells in healthy people across ages. Then a second PCR, running about 6 to 11 cycles, was carried out with a sample-barcoded 5' primer and a J-beta primer mix. From the 5' RACE reads, TCRdb called clonotypes with MiXCR, one entry per CDR3 protein. The repertoire holds some 900,000 distinct CDR3 sequences, with around 28% as singletons. The specimen was blood. Receptors originate from a woman of 80 years or more in good health.

In its sample, this clonotype was seen a few times. This chain connects TRBV19 to TRBJ1-2; TRBD1 matches 7 bases. The trim removed 7 bases at V and 5 bases at J, leaving 7 bases unmatched. CDR3 length equals 13 residues. Per the germline V gene, CDR1 is LNHDA and CDR2 is SQIVND (reference sequence). The CDR3 loop reads CASKMGTVYGYTF. The CDR3 nucleotides are TGTGCCAGTAAAATGGGGACAGTATATGGCTACACCTTC. Full variable domain (remainder filled in from reference TRBV19 and TRBJ1-2): DGGITQSPKYLFRKEGQNVTLSCEQNLNHDAMYWYRQDPGQGLRLIYYSQIVNDFQKGDIAEGYSVSREKKESFPLTVTSAQKNPTAFYLCASKMGTVYGYTFGSGTRLTVV.

This clonotype was found a few times. The chain links TRBV15 to TRBJ2-2; D possibly corresponds to TRBD2 (6 bases). Germline V gives CDR1 LNHNV, CDR2 YYDKDF (reference sequence). Between the trimmed V and J ends, which lost 3 bases and 4 bases, there was a span of 18 bases. This CDR3 is built from 17 residues. The CDR3 bases are TGTGCCACCAGCAGGCCCTGGGGGGAATTAATCACCGGGGAGCTGTTTTTT. Translation: CATSRPWGELITGELFF.

This clonotype came up a few times. The chain recombines TRBV6-1 with TRBJ2-5, with a tentative D call TRBD1 (5 bases). Trimming shortened V by 6 bases and J by 1 base, and 9 bases separated the two germline ends. This CDR3 contains 13 residues. Germline V gives CDR1 MNHNS, CDR2 SASEGT. In nucleotides, the CDR3 is TGTGCCAGCAGGAGACAGAGCCAAGAGACCCAGTACTTC. Residues: CASRRQSQETQYF.

V is TRBV6-1 and J is TRBJ1-1, with a possible D match to TRBD1 (5 bases). Trimming removed 0 bases at V and 7 bases at J, with 12 bases between. The V gene's germline CDR1 is MNHNS and CDR2 SASEGT. The CDR3 covers 14 residues. CDR3: CASSEAGRQSEAFF. Written as DNA, the CDR3 is TGTGCCAGCAGTGAAGCGGGGCGACAGAGTGAAGCTTTCTTT.

The V gene is TRBV6-6, the J gene TRBJ2-5; 14 positions agree with TRBD2. The DNA end lines up better with TRBJ2-4; the J call may be wrong. The germline CDR1 and CDR2 sequences are MNHNY and SVGAGI (reference sequence). The CDR3 covers 16 residues. The CDR3 DNA reads as TGTGCCAGCAGTAAGACTAGCGGGGGGGTGGTGAACATTCAGTACTTC. Amino acid sequence: CASSKTSGGVVNIQYF.